A few counts support the clone carrying this T cell receptor (beta chain). The sample belongs to a study of human T cells and chemical hapten exposure. Study context: For sensitization, 2% DPC was applied to a roughly 2 cm by roughly 2 cm patch of upper inner arm skin. Patch tests containing 0.01% DPC, applied to the upper back, were read at 6 days. How much TCR each sample yielded varied, mostly because pooled library volumes differed slightly.

The time point denotes: pre-sensitization, week 0. The treatment here: therapeutic diphenylcyclopropenone sensitization with weekly scalp DPC. Blood was collected ahead of every patch test applied. MiXCR, run by TCRdb on the RACE reads, gives a single entry per CDR3 protein. The sample has under 400,000 distinct CDR3 sequences; less than 6.5% are singletons. The CDR3 spans 15 residues. Germline V lookup: CDR1 SGHAT, CDR2 FQNNGV. V was shortened by 3 bases and J by 5 bases, with 16 bases between the two germline ends. The input for sequencing was whole blood, taken in connection with sensitization to the hapten diphenylcyclopropenone (DPC). V usage is TRBV11-2 and J usage is TRBJ2-5, with D unresolved. The sequence was obtained from a woman in her 50s with alopecia areata. Some clones in this sample may be carry-over from other donors' samples. Here the CDR3 DNA reads TGTGCCAGCAGCTTTCCCCAGTCGTCTCTTGAGACCCAGTACTTC. The encoded protein is CASSFPQSSLETQYF.